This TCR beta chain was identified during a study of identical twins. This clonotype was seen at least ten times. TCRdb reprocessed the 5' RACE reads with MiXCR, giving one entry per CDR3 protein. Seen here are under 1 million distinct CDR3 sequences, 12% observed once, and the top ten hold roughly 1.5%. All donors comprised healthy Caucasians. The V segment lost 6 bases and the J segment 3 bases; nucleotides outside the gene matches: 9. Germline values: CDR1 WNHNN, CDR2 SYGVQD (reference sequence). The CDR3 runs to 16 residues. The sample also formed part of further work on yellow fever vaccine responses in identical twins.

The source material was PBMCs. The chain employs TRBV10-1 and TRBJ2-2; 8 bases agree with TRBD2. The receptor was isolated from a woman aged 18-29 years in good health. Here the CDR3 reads CASSLWGAGDTGELFF. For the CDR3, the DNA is TGCGCCAGCAGCCTCTGGGGAGCGGGGGACACCGGGGAGCTGTTTTTT.